A single sample is the source of the 18 T cell receptor beta chains below, sequenced in a study of blood T cell repertoires in COVID-19. Sequenced by immunoSEQ multiplex PCR; TCRdb stores in-frame clones only, minus some. The sample includes some 79,000 clones, 80% to 90% of them seen just once. Specimen: peripheral blood. The receptor set was obtained from a man aged 65-85 years with active or convalescent COVID-19.

This clone has a single count. This sequence joins TRBV27 and TRBJ2-1; 8 nucleotides match TRBD2. The germline V gene encodes CDR1 MNHEY and CDR2 SMNVEV (reference sequence). With 4 bases clipped from V and 0 bases from J, the junction kept 5 bases outside the gene matches. The CDR3 is made up of 16 amino acids. The CDR3 DNA reads as TGTGCCAGCAGTTCCTTAGCGGGGAGCTCCTACAATGAGCAGTTCTTC. Translation: CASSSLAGSSYNEQFF.

The chain links TRBV9 to TRBJ1-6, with 7 bases that match TRBD1. V was clipped by 4 bases and J by 7 bases; unmatched bases: 8. Germline CDR1 is SGDLS and CDR2 is YYNGEE. CDR3 length equals 15 residues. CDR3 coding DNA: TGTGCCAGCAGCCCATCGACAGGGTTCAATTCACCCCTCCACTTT. Its protein product is CASSPSTGFNSPLHF.

The chain combines TRBV24-1 with TRBJ2-2, with 9 bases that match TRBD2. V shed 6 bases and J 4 bases; nucleotides not matched to a gene: 11. The CDR3 contains 17 residues. CDR1 is KGHDR, CDR2 SFDVKD, per germline. The CDR3 DNA reads TGTGCCACCAGTCGGGCTAGCGGGACCGTATTCACCGGGGAGCTGTTTTTT. The encoded protein is CATSRASGTVFTGELFF.

V is TRBV7-6 and J is TRBJ1-5; maybe TRBD1 (6 bases). V was clipped by 5 bases and J by 4 bases, with 18 bases between them. The CDR3 extends over 16 amino acids. CDR1 is SGHVS and CDR2 is FNYEAQ in the germline V gene. CDR3 DNA: TGTGCCAGCAGCGCGGTAGCCGGGACACAGAATCAGCCCCAGCATTTT. As protein: CASSAVAGTQNQPQHF. Supplemented by reference TRBV7-6 and TRBJ1-5, the full variable domain reads GAGVSQSPRYKVTKRGQDVALRCDPISGHVSLYWYRQALGQGPEFLTYFNYEAQQDKSGLPNDRFSAERPEGSISTLTIQRTEQRDSAMYRCASSAVAGTQNQPQHFGDGTRLSIL.

V usage is TRBV3-1 (or the pseudogene TRBV3-2) and J usage is TRBJ2-5; 7 bases are shared with TRBD1. The CDR3 is 14 amino acids. After removal of 0 bases from V and 7 bases from J, the junction contained 5 bases not matched to a gene. CDR1 is LGHDT and CDR2 is YNNKEL in the germline V gene (reference sequence). CDR3 nucleotide sequence: TGTGCCAGCAGCCAAGATACGGGACAGTCGACCCAGTACTTC. Its translation is CASSQDTGQSTQYF.

The chain has TRBV6-5 and TRBJ2-5; no reliable D call. This CDR3 comprises 13 residues. V lost 5 bases, J lost 1 base, and 8 bases lay in between. Germline CDR1 is MNHEY and CDR2 is SVGAGI. The CDR3 region has the DNA TGTGCCAGCAGTCGGCGGATCCAAGAGACCCAGTACTTC. Its protein product is CASSRRIQETQYF.

This chain joins TRBV19 and TRBJ1-5, with D perhaps matching TRBD1 (5 bases). Germline CDR1 LNHDA, CDR2 SQIVND (reference sequence). The CDR3 is 15 amino acids. With 3 bases removed from V and 1 base from J, the gap between germline ends came to 10 bases. As DNA, the CDR3 is TGTGCCAGTAGTATTTCCAGGGTCAGCAATCAGCCCCAGCATTTT. This translates into CASSISRVSNQPQHF.

The rearrangement uses TRBV4-3 and TRBJ2-3, with 9 bases matching TRBD2. Germline assignment: CDR1 LGHNA and CDR2 YSLEER. The CDR3 runs to 14 residues. V shed 3 bases, J shed 9 bases, and the junction held 7 bases outside the gene matches. The CDR3 reads CASSQGAGGDTQYF. The CDR3 DNA sequence: TGCGCCAGCAGCCAGGGAGCGGGAGGTGACACGCAGTATTTT.

The V call is TRBV27, the J call TRBJ2-2; TRBD2 agrees at 11 bases. CDR3 length equals 16 residues. The germline V gene encodes CDR1 MNHEY and CDR2 SMNVEV (reference sequence). Unmatched junction bases numbered 7, after V lost 3 bases and J lost 7 bases. For the CDR3, the DNA is TGTGCCAGCAGTTTCTTCGGGACTAGCGGTGGCGGGGAGCTGTTTTTT. Translation: CASSFFGTSGGGELFF.

The genes are TRBV28 and TRBJ1-5, with D possibly TRBD1 on 5 matching bases. The CDR3 is 13 amino acids. V gave up 11 bases and J gave up 3 bases, with 14 bases separating them. The V gene's germline CDR1 is MDHEN and CDR2 SYDVKM. The DNA of the CDR3 is TGTGCCCTGGGGCAGACGATCAATCAGCCCCAGCATTTT. Amino acid sequence: CALGQTINQPQHF.

The CDR3 bases are TGCAGCGTTGATCGTAGAAGCACAGATACGCAGTATTTT. It encodes CSVDRRSTDTQYF. The gene calls are TRBV29-1 and TRBJ2-3; unclear D gene. V dropped 3 bases and J dropped 0 bases, with 7 bases sitting between them. This CDR3 has 13 residues. Germline lookup yields CDR1 SQVTM and CDR2 ANQGSEA.

This clone was seen a few times. The chain is built from TRBV4-2 and TRBJ2-7; D might be TRBD1 (6 bases). CDR3 size: 14 residues. Germline V gene data show CDR1 as LGHNA and CDR2 as YNFKEQ. V lost 3 bases and J lost 0, with 9 bases in between. The CDR3 bases are TGTGCCAGCAGCCAGAGGGGGAGCTCCTACGAGCAGTACTTC. Its translation: CASSQRGSSYEQYF.

The chain joins TRBV7-2 to TRBJ1-1; TRBD1 is a possible D gene (5 bases). Germline values: CDR1 SGHTA, CDR2 FQGNSA. The CDR3 runs to 13 residues. Trimming stripped 3 bases from V and 5 bases from J, with 10 bases between. CDR3 bases: TGTGCCAGCAGCTTCGTGGGGGGAACTGAAGCTTTCTTT. Protein: CASSFVGGTEAFF.

The count of this clone is one. This sequence joins TRBV12-3 or TRBV12-4 and TRBJ1-2; possibly TRBD1 for D (6 bases). V lost 5 bases, J lost 8 bases, and 15 bases lay in between. The length of the CDR3 is 13 residues. As DNA, the CDR3 is TGTGCCAGCAGTCCCGGACAGCAAACAGGCTACACCTTC. Translated, it gives CASSPGQQTGYTF.

The CDR3, as DNA: TGTGCCACCAGCAAATCCCGTAGCACCGGGGAGCTGTTTTTT. Protein: CATSKSRSTGELFF. The chain has TRBV15 and TRBJ2-2; no clear D gene. This CDR3 is 14 amino acids long. V was clipped by 4 bases and J by 4 bases, with 10 bases between them. CDR1 is LNHNV, CDR2 YYDKDF, per germline (reference sequence).

Here the CDR3 DNA reads TGCGCCAGCAGCCAAGAAAGTGGAGTGGGGCTGGCCTACAATGAGCAGTTCTTC. Protein sequence: CASSQESGVGLAYNEQFF. The rearrangement links TRBV4-3 to TRBJ2-1; a weak D match, TRBD1 (5 bases). The CDR3 spans 18 residues. Germline loops: CDR1 LGHNA, CDR2 YSLEER. The V end lost 0 bases, the J end lost 2 bases, and 17 bases lay between the germline ends.

The V gene is TRBV19, the J gene TRBJ1-2, with TRBD1 matching over 8 bases. V lost 5 bases and J lost 7; bases outside the gene matches: 9. Per germline, CDR1 LNHDA and CDR2 SQIVND (reference sequence). The CDR3 is 14 residues long. CDR3 loop: CASSPGQGSGGYTF. CDR3 sequence (DNA): TGTGCCAGTAGTCCCGGACAGGGATCTGGTGGCTACACCTTC.

The chain carries TRBV28 and TRBJ1-6, with TRBD1 identical over 9 bases. V gave up 0 bases and J gave up 7 bases; unmatched junction bases: 10. The CDR3 sequence is 18 residues long. Germline lookup yields CDR1 MDHEN and CDR2 SYDVKM. Written as DNA, the CDR3 is TGTGCCAGCAGTTTATGGGGACAGGGAACATTCGGAAATTCACCCCTCCACTTT. This gives the protein CASSLWGQGTFGNSPLHF.